The rows below give T cell receptor beta chains drawn from one sample of a study of blood T cell repertoires in COVID-19. Data came from immunoSEQ multiplex PCR; TCRdb stores just in-frame clones and leaves some out. The table records some 340,000 clones, roughly four fifths of them present only once. Sequenced: PBMCs or T cells enriched from blood (not recorded which). The source is a woman between 50 and 59 years old who had recovered from COVID-19. CDR3s include the opening cysteine and the closing phenylalanine or tryptophan. Each record gives: V gene, J gene, D gene, clone size, CDR3 DNA, CDR3 protein. D genes are given only for firm matches. Clone size is not always given. Where it is, it says once, few, many or a class for expanded clones.

V gene: TRBV13; J gene: TRBJ1-2; D gene: -; clone size: -; CDR3 DNA: TGTGCCAGCAGCTTTAGGACGGCGGGGGACCGAGGCTACACCTTC; CDR3 protein: CASSFRTAGDRGYTF
V gene: TRBV7-2; J gene: TRBJ2-1; D gene: -; clone size: -; CDR3 DNA: TGTGCCAGCAGCTTAGCGGCGCTAGGGGGAAATGAGCAGTTCTTC; CDR3 protein: CASSLAALGGNEQFF
V gene: TRBV5-1; J gene: TRBJ1-4; D gene: TRBD1; clone size: -; CDR3 DNA: TGCGCCAGCAGACGGGACAGTAATAATGAAAAACTGTTTTTT; CDR3 protein: CASRRDSNNEKLFF
V gene: TRBV18; J gene: TRBJ1-1; D gene: -; clone size: -; CDR3 DNA: TGTGCCAGCTCACCAGGGCCCAGTCGAGGGGCTTTCTTT; CDR3 protein: CASSPGPSRGAFF
V gene: TRBV25-1; J gene: TRBJ1-6; D gene: -; clone size: -; CDR3 DNA: TGTGCCAGCAGTGACAGGGTTAATTCACCCCTCCACTTT; CDR3 protein: CASSDRVNSPLHF
V gene: TRBV2; J gene: TRBJ1-2; D gene: TRBD1; clone size: once; CDR3 DNA: TGTGCCAGTTTTAGACAGGGCCGGACCTCTGGCTACACCTTC; CDR3 protein: CASFRQGRTSGYTF
V gene: TRBV6-2/TRBV6-3; J gene: TRBJ2-3; D gene: TRBD2; clone size: -; CDR3 DNA: TGTGCCAGCAGTTCTGGGGGGGGGCAGTATTTT; CDR3 protein: CASSSGGGQYF
V gene: TRBV29-1; J gene: TRBJ1-1; D gene: TRBD1; clone size: few; CDR3 DNA: TGCAGCGCTATGACAGGGGCGAGCACTGAAGCTTTCTTT; CDR3 protein: CSAMTGASTEAFF
V gene: TRBV7-6; J gene: TRBJ1-3; D gene: TRBD1; clone size: -; CDR3 DNA: TGTGCCAGCAGCCTCTCCGGGACAGGGGGAAACACCATATATTTT; CDR3 protein: CASSLSGTGGNTIYF
V gene: TRBV4-1; J gene: TRBJ1-5; D gene: -; clone size: -; CDR3 DNA: TGCGCCAGCAGCCAAGATGGGGGGGCGAATCAGCCCCAGCATTTT; CDR3 protein: CASSQDGGANQPQHF
V gene: TRBV7-3; J gene: TRBJ2-1; D gene: TRBD2; clone size: -; CDR3 DNA: TGTGCCAGCAGCTGGGAGGGGATCAATGAGCAGTTCTTC; CDR3 protein: CASSWEGINEQFF
V gene: TRBV5-1; J gene: TRBJ1-6; D gene: -; clone size: -; CDR3 DNA: TGCGCCAGCAGCTTCGTTTCGGGCTCCTATAATTCACCCCTCCACTTT; CDR3 protein: CASSFVSGSYNSPLHF
V gene: TRBV19; J gene: TRBJ1-5; D gene: -; clone size: many; CDR3 DNA: TGTGCCACCGGGAGGTCGTCTGGGGGTGGGCAGGTCCAGCATTTT; CDR3 protein: CATGRSSGGGQVQHF
V gene: TRBV29-1; J gene: TRBJ1-1; D gene: TRBD1; clone size: once; CDR3 DNA: TGCAGCGTTGTAGGACAGGGACACACTGAAGCTTTCTTT; CDR3 protein: CSVVGQGHTEAFF
V gene: TRBV5-1; J gene: TRBJ1-1; D gene: -; clone size: -; CDR3 DNA: TGCGCCAGCAGCTTGACGGGTCAAGCCTTGGGTGGCACTGAAGCTTTCTTT; CDR3 protein: CASSLTGQALGGTEAFF
V gene: TRBV11-3; J gene: TRBJ1-2; D gene: -; clone size: -; CDR3 DNA: TGTGCCAGCAGTTACACAGGGTCTAACTATGGCTACACCTTC; CDR3 protein: CASSYTGSNYGYTF
V gene: TRBV11-3; J gene: TRBJ1-3; D gene: -; clone size: -; CDR3 DNA: TGTGCCAGCAGCTTGCCCGCCCAGGGAAACACCATATATTTT; CDR3 protein: CASSLPAQGNTIYF
V gene: TRBV6-5; J gene: TRBJ1-1; D gene: -; clone size: -; CDR3 DNA: TGTGCCAGCAGTTACTTTGGGGCAGTTAACACTGAAGCTTTCTTT; CDR3 protein: CASSYFGAVNTEAFF
V gene: TRBV6-5; J gene: TRBJ1-1; D gene: TRBD1; clone size: -; CDR3 DNA: TGTGCCAGCAGTTTATGGACAGGGAACACTGAAGCTTTCTTT; CDR3 protein: CASSLWTGNTEAFF
V gene: TRBV6-4; J gene: TRBJ1-3; D gene: TRBD1; clone size: -; CDR3 DNA: TGTGCCAGCAGTGACCGACAGGGGACCTTTGGAAACACCATATATTTT; CDR3 protein: CASSDRQGTFGNTIYF
V gene: TRBV19; J gene: TRBJ2-6; D gene: TRBD2; clone size: -; CDR3 DNA: TGTGCCAGTAGTATGGAGGGGAGGGGCTCTGGGGCCAACGTCCTGACTTTC; CDR3 protein: CASSMEGRGSGANVLTF
V gene: TRBV10-3; J gene: TRBJ2-1; D gene: -; clone size: -; CDR3 DNA: TGTGCCATCACCCCAGCGGCAGACCTATCCTACAATGAGCAGTTCTTC; CDR3 protein: CAITPAADLSYNEQFF
V gene: TRBV7-9; J gene: TRBJ2-5; D gene: TRBD2; clone size: -; CDR3 DNA: TGTGCCAGCAGCTTCGGCGGGAGGGCCGGGGAGACCCAGTACTTC; CDR3 protein: CASSFGGRAGETQYF
V gene: TRBV5-6; J gene: TRBJ1-1; D gene: -; clone size: -; CDR3 DNA: TGTGCCAGCAGCCCCAGGGTGTGGAACACTGAAGCTTTCTTT; CDR3 protein: CASSPRVWNTEAFF
V gene: TRBV4-2; J gene: TRBJ2-3; D gene: -; clone size: -; CDR3 DNA: TGTGCCAGCAGCCAAGATAAAGATACGCAGTATTTT; CDR3 protein: CASSQDKDTQYF
V gene: TRBV19; J gene: TRBJ1-2; D gene: -; clone size: -; CDR3 DNA: TGTGCCAGTAGTAACCGACGACAGGAACACTATGGCTACACCTTC; CDR3 protein: CASSNRRQEHYGYTF
V gene: TRBV7-9; J gene: TRBJ1-1; D gene: TRBD1; clone size: -; CDR3 DNA: TGTGCCAGCAGCGCTCCGGGACAGGGGGACCCTGAAGCTTTCTTT; CDR3 protein: CASSAPGQGDPEAFF
V gene: TRBV6-5; J gene: TRBJ1-1; D gene: -; clone size: -; CDR3 DNA: TGTGCCAGCACCTTGACAGGGAACACTGAAGCTTTCTTT; CDR3 protein: CASTLTGNTEAFF
V gene: TRBV18; J gene: TRBJ1-2; D gene: -; clone size: once; CDR3 DNA: TGTGCCAGCTCACTACAGCAGGACTATGGCTACACCTTC; CDR3 protein: CASSLQQDYGYTF
V gene: TRBV6-2/TRBV6-3; J gene: TRBJ1-2; D gene: -; clone size: -; CDR3 DNA: TGTGCCAGCAGTTACCCGCGTCTGTTCGATGGCTACACCTTC; CDR3 protein: CASSYPRLFDGYTF
V gene: TRBV5-4; J gene: TRBJ1-2; D gene: TRBD1; clone size: -; CDR3 DNA: TGTGCCAGCAGCTTGCCCGGGACAGGGGGCTTTGGCTACACCTTC; CDR3 protein: CASSLPGTGGFGYTF
V gene: TRBV6-5; J gene: TRBJ2-3; D gene: TRBD2; clone size: -; CDR3 DNA: TGTGCCAGCAGTTATCGGCTAGCGGGCACAGATACGCAGTATTTT; CDR3 protein: CASSYRLAGTDTQYF
V gene: TRBV3-1/TRBV3-2; J gene: TRBJ1-1; D gene: -; clone size: -; CDR3 DNA: TGTGCCAGCAGCCAAGAACAGGGCCGGGGCACTGAAGCTTTCTTT; CDR3 protein: CASSQEQGRGTEAFF
V gene: TRBV10-3; J gene: TRBJ2-7; D gene: -; clone size: -; CDR3 DNA: TGTGCCATCAGTGATCGTAAGGGGGACTACTCCTACGAGCAGTACTTC; CDR3 protein: CAISDRKGDYSYEQYF
V gene: TRBV6-5; J gene: TRBJ2-1; D gene: -; clone size: -; CDR3 DNA: TGTGCCAGCAGGGCAGCGAGCTCCTACAATGAGCAGTTCTTC; CDR3 protein: CASRAASSYNEQFF
V gene: TRBV6-5; J gene: TRBJ1-1; D gene: TRBD1; clone size: once; CDR3 DNA: TGTGCCAGCCTAGGACAGGGGGGATTGGAAGCTTTCTTT; CDR3 protein: CASLGQGGLEAFF
V gene: TRBV27; J gene: TRBJ1-5; D gene: TRBD1; clone size: -; CDR3 DNA: TGTGCCAGCAGACCGGGACAGGTGTATGGTCAGCCCCAGCATTTT; CDR3 protein: CASRPGQVYGQPQHF
V gene: TRBV19; J gene: TRBJ1-2; D gene: -; clone size: -; CDR3 DNA: TGTGCCAGTGGACAGTTTGACGGCTACACCTTC; CDR3 protein: CASGQFDGYTF
V gene: TRBV28; J gene: TRBJ2-3; D gene: TRBD2; clone size: -; CDR3 DNA: TGTGCCAGCAGTTTAATTAGCGGGAGGGGGAACACAGATACGCAGTATTTT; CDR3 protein: CASSLISGRGNTDTQYF
V gene: TRBV5-4; J gene: TRBJ1-6; D gene: -; clone size: -; CDR3 DNA: TGTGCCAGCAGCCGGGGAGGGGCCGAGGGTTCACCCCTCCACTTT; CDR3 protein: CASSRGGAEGSPLHF
V gene: TRBV30; J gene: TRBJ1-2; D gene: TRBD1; clone size: -; CDR3 DNA: TGTGCCTTGCGGTCCCTGGGACAGGCGGGACATGGCTACACCTTC; CDR3 protein: CALRSLGQAGHGYTF
V gene: TRBV28; J gene: TRBJ1-2; D gene: -; clone size: once; CDR3 DNA: TGTGCCAGCAGTCTTGCCGGGGTCTATGGCTACACCTTC; CDR3 protein: CASSLAGVYGYTF
V gene: TRBV10-3; J gene: TRBJ2-7; D gene: -; clone size: -; CDR3 DNA: TGTGCCATCAGCCCCGGGTACGAGCAGTACTTC; CDR3 protein: CAISPGYEQYF
V gene: TRBV4-3; J gene: TRBJ1-4; D gene: TRBD1; clone size: -; CDR3 DNA: TGCGCCAGCAGCCAAGTCGGGGGACAGGGGAATGAAAAACTGTTTTTT; CDR3 protein: CASSQVGGQGNEKLFF
V gene: TRBV30; J gene: TRBJ1-2; D gene: TRBD1; clone size: -; CDR3 DNA: TGTGCCTGGAGTGGTCAGGGGGGCCCACATGGCTACACCTTC; CDR3 protein: CAWSGQGGPHGYTF
V gene: TRBV7-8; J gene: TRBJ1-2; D gene: TRBD1; clone size: -; CDR3 DNA: TGTGCCAGCAGCTTAAAGGGACAGCTCTATGGCTACACCTTC; CDR3 protein: CASSLKGQLYGYTF
V gene: TRBV6-6; J gene: TRBJ2-1; D gene: -; clone size: -; CDR3 DNA: TGTGCCAGCAGTTACCCGGGTTTAGGGCAGTTCTTC; CDR3 protein: CASSYPGLGQFF
V gene: TRBV5-4; J gene: TRBJ2-3; D gene: -; clone size: -; CDR3 DNA: TGTGCCAGCAGCTCATTACATACAGATACGCAGTATTTT; CDR3 protein: CASSSLHTDTQYF
V gene: TRBV10-1; J gene: TRBJ2-5; D gene: TRBD2; clone size: once; CDR3 DNA: TGCGCCAGCCGGGGGGGGAGTTGGGTGGAGACCCAGTACTTC; CDR3 protein: CASRGGSWVETQYF
V gene: TRBV19; J gene: TRBJ2-6; D gene: -; clone size: once; CDR3 DNA: TGTGCCAGTAGTATATGGGGAGCTGGGGCCAACGTCCTGACTTTC; CDR3 protein: CASSIWGAGANVLTF
V gene: TRBV7-9; J gene: TRBJ2-5; D gene: -; clone size: once; CDR3 DNA: TGTGCCAGCAGCTTAGTGGCCCACCAAGAGACCCAGTACTTC; CDR3 protein: CASSLVAHQETQYF
V gene: TRBV29-1; J gene: TRBJ1-1; D gene: TRBD1; clone size: -; CDR3 DNA: TGCAGCGTCGGGACAGCCCAGAACACTGAAGCTTTCTTT; CDR3 protein: CSVGTAQNTEAFF
V gene: TRBV6-1; J gene: TRBJ1-5; D gene: -; clone size: -; CDR3 DNA: TGTGCCAGCAGTGAAGCGGCGGGAGGGGCTCGCAATCAGCCCCAGCATTTT; CDR3 protein: CASSEAAGGARNQPQHF
V gene: TRBV6-6; J gene: TRBJ2-4; D gene: TRBD1; clone size: -; CDR3 DNA: TGTGCCAGCAGTTTACAGGGGGCCCCAGCCAAAAACATTCAGTACTTC; CDR3 protein: CASSLQGAPAKNIQYF